This T cell receptor (beta chain) was profiled in a study of blood T cell repertoires in COVID-19 (dated by TCRdb to 2018 to 2021). Background on the whole study: Samples covering the acute and convalescent phases of COVID-19 were provided by collaborators in the United States, Italy and Spain. Where available, HLA class I and class II types were obtained from metadata supplied by the sample provider rather than from assay-based typing. The material from the prospective study consisted of cDNA or gDNA derived from T cells, B-cell-depleted T cells, or PBMCs. The repertoires were released in a freely available public database intended as a resource for research on the immune response to SARS-CoV-2. Subjects who had been exposed to COVID-19, were actively infected with it, or had recovered from it provided the deeply sampled blood TCRbeta repertoires that made up the dataset. Samples came from the ongoing ImmuneRACE study (first 160 participants) plus 1,254 subjects from 6 global collaborators. The sample metadata nearly always contained a de-identified subject ID, COVID-19 status, age in years and sex.

TCRbeta CDR3 regions were amplified from genomic DNA using the immunoSEQ Assay, a bias-controlled multiplex PCR. In the authors' own workflow: The number of nucleated cells in each sample was estimated by amplification of reference gene primers within the assay. To quantify the absolute abundance of each unique TCRbeta CDR3 rearrangement, sequence reads were collapsed and filtered. For each sample, productive Simpson clonality was calculated as the square root of Simpson's diversity index over productive rearrangements. TCRdb retrieved this table from immuneACCESS and kept in-frame rearrangements only. Not all clones are present; in checked studies, unresolved V genes account for under half, and no reason is known for the remainder. V and J calls and clone size are as listed in that table; D and trimming were resolved from the DNA. The sample table records approximately 350,000 clones; roughly 90% of these occur just once. The ten most abundant clones make up 1% to 1.5% of the sample.

Paper-wide results and their limitations: How much clinical and demographic metadata was included differed by source and by participant, and the metadata was provided uncurated.

Remarks on this clone: Its antigen is unknown. Within one base of it there is no much larger clone, and no base qualities were kept.

Whole blood was collected in K2EDTA tubes by collaborating institutions according to the institutions' own protocols. For TCRbeta analysis, collaborators shipped samples in one of three forms: frozen whole blood, isolated PBMCs, or DNA extracted from either of those sample types. Sequences were obtained from peripheral blood. The clonotype was recovered from a man aged 35-49 years with acute or convalescent COVID-19.

CDR3 region: CASSFEGRTEAFF. The nucleotides read TGTGCCAGCAGCTTCGAGGGTAGGACTGAAGCTTTCTTT. The chain is made from TRBV7-2 and TRBJ1-1; no D gene call is confident. V drops 3 bases and J drops 5 bases, leaving 10 bases in between. Taken from the germline V gene, the CDR1 and CDR2 loops are SGHTA and FQGNSA. Taken from cysteine to phenylalanine, the CDR3 has 13 residues. Solely the CDR3 DNA is kept, with 39 bases framed from the first base.